The 13 T cell receptor beta chains below all came from one sample that was sequenced in a study of blood T cells in healthy people across ages. Together with a sample-barcoded 5' primer, a J-beta primer mix was included in a second PCR lasting roughly 7 to 11 cycles. A single record per CDR3 protein comes from TCRdb applying MiXCR to the 5' RACE reads. The sample lists 550,000 to 750,000 distinct CDR3 sequences; around 21% were seen once. Material for sequencing was blood. The receptors shown here come from a man between 65 and 85 years old in good health.

The chain uses TRBV20-1 and TRBJ2-6; perhaps TRBD2 as D (5 bases). The CDR3 runs to 16 residues. Trimming stripped 3 bases from V and 0 bases from J, with 12 bases between. The germline gives CDR1 DFQATT, CDR2 SNEGSKA (reference sequence). The CDR3: CSASPIGGSGANVLTF. In DNA form, the CDR3 reads TGCAGTGCTAGCCCCATAGGAGGCTCTGGGGCCAACGTCCTGACTTTC.

This clonotype was counted between two and nine times. The genes are TRBV6-6 and TRBJ1-5, with D possibly being TRBD1 (6 bases). The CDR3 is 14 amino acids. V was shortened by 5 bases and J by 3 bases, with 11 bases between the two germline ends. Germline lookup yields CDR1 MNHNY and CDR2 SVGAGI (reference sequence). CDR3 nucleotide sequence: TGTGCCAGCAGTCAGAGGGGGGCCAATCAGCCCCAGCATTTT. It encodes CASSQRGANQPQHF.

The rearrangement uses TRBV9 and TRBJ2-7; TRBD1 matches at 7 bases. The closer fit of TRBJ2-1 to the DNA end suggests the J call may be wrong. Germline V gene sequence: CDR1 SGDLS, CDR2 YYNGEE. The CDR3 is 13 amino acids. CDR3 DNA: TGTGCCAGCAACGACAGGGCTGGAACTGAGCAGTTCTTC. Translating gives CASNDRAGTEQFF.

A remark on this clonotype: This may come from a read error, since a much larger clone is one base off. The V and J genes are TRBV19 and TRBJ2-3; D gene ambiguous. V lost 6 bases, J lost 0 bases, and 13 bases lay in between. This CDR3 has 15 amino acids. CDR1 LNHDA and CDR2 SQIVND come from the germline V gene (reference sequence). The DNA of the CDR3 is TGTGCCAGTAGACCTGGACGACCTAGCACAGATACGCAGTATTTT. It encodes CASRPGRPSTDTQYF. The full variable domain, its missing parts supplied by reference TRBV19 and TRBJ2-3, is DGGITQSPKYLFRKEGQNVTLSCEQNLNHDAMYWYRQDPGQGLRLIYYSQIVNDFQKGDIAEGYSVSREKKESFPLTVTSAQKNPTAFYLCASRPGRPSTDTQYFGPGTRLTVL.

This rearrangement joins TRBV20-1 to TRBJ2-5, with D unclear. Germline V gene sequence: CDR1 DFQATT, CDR2 SNEGSKA (reference sequence). CDR3 length: 13 residues. Trimming shortened V by 3 bases and J by 3 bases, and 11 bases separated the two germline ends. Here the CDR3 reads CSASRDDKETQYF. Here the CDR3 DNA reads TGCAGTGCTAGTCGAGACGACAAAGAGACCCAGTACTTC.

This clonotype turned up a few times. The V and J genes are TRBV5-6 and TRBJ2-5, with TRBD2 matching 10 bases. CDR3 length equals 14 residues. V was clipped by 4 bases and J by 4 bases; unmatched bases: 4. Germline V gene data show CDR1 as SGHDT and CDR2 as YYEEEE. The CDR3 is CASSGLAVGETQYF. The CDR3 coding sequence is TGTGCCAGCAGCGGACTAGCGGTAGGAGAGACCCAGTACTTC.

The chain uses TRBV20-1 and TRBJ2-5; 9 bases agree with TRBD1. CDR3 length equals 15 residues. With V trimmed by 5 bases and J by 2 bases, 9 bases remained unmatched. Germline CDR1 DFQATT, CDR2 SNEGSKA (reference sequence). CDR3 residues: CSAPHGTGRQETQYF. The CDR3 DNA follows: TGCAGTGCTCCCCACGGGACAGGGAGACAAGAGACCCAGTACTTC.

This clonotype was seen a handful of times. The chain couples TRBV5-5 to TRBJ2-4; 14 bases fit TRBD2. Unmatched junction bases numbered 5, after V lost 4 bases and J lost 11 bases. CDR1 and CDR2 (germline): SGHKS, YYEKEE (reference sequence). This CDR3 contains 14 residues. The CDR3 loop reads CASSPGTSGSVQYF. CDR3 nucleotide sequence: TGTGCCAGCAGCCCAGGGACTAGCGGGAGCGTTCAGTACTTC.

This chain links TRBV7-2 with TRBJ2-5, with 7 bases lining up with TRBD1. The J call is uncertain, as TRBJ2-7 better fits the DNA end. Germline assignment: CDR1 SGHTA and CDR2 FQGNSA. The CDR3 sequence is 14 residues long. CDR3 coding DNA: TGTGCCAGCAGTTCTACAGGGGCAAGATACGAGCAGTACTTC. It yields the protein CASSSTGARYEQYF.

This clonotype has only one observation. This chain links TRBV7-9 with TRBJ2-3, with a possible D match to TRBD2 (5 bases). This CDR3 has 16 amino acids. Germline V CDR1 and CDR2: SEHNR, FQNEAQ (reference sequence). Trimming took 7 bases from V and 4 from J, leaving 21 bases between them. The CDR3 coding sequence is TGTGCCAGCATACACCTCGAGGGATCGCGGGCAGATACGCAGTATTTT. Protein: CASIHLEGSRADTQYF.

The gene calls are TRBV10-3 and TRBJ1-5, with 9 nucleotides matching TRBD1. The CDR3 extends over 16 amino acids. Germline trimming cut 4 bases from V and 2 bases from J; bases unmatched to any gene: 6. CDR1 is ENHRY, CDR2 SYGVKD, per germline. The chain's CDR3 is CAISGGTGLGNQPQHF. The CDR3 coding sequence is TGTGCCATCAGTGGCGGGACAGGGTTGGGCAATCAGCCCCAGCATTTT.

The chain is built from TRBV20-1 and TRBJ2-1; D unclear. CDR3 length: 15 amino acids. Germline lookup yields CDR1 DFQATT and CDR2 SNEGSKA (reference sequence). Trimming shortened V by 0 bases and J by 2 bases, and 11 bases separated the two germline ends. The CDR3 nucleotides are TGCAGTGCTAGAGATTTGGGTCTTGCCTACAATGAGCAGTTCTTC. Its translation is CSARDLGLAYNEQFF.

The chain is built from TRBV12-3 or TRBV12-4 and TRBJ2-3; 8 bases line up with TRBD2. The CDR3 consists of 12 residues. V lost 3 bases and J lost 8; bases outside the gene matches: 1. CDR3 region: CASSFGGATQYF. CDR3 sequence (DNA): TGTGCCAGCAGTTTCGGGGGGGCTACGCAGTATTTT.